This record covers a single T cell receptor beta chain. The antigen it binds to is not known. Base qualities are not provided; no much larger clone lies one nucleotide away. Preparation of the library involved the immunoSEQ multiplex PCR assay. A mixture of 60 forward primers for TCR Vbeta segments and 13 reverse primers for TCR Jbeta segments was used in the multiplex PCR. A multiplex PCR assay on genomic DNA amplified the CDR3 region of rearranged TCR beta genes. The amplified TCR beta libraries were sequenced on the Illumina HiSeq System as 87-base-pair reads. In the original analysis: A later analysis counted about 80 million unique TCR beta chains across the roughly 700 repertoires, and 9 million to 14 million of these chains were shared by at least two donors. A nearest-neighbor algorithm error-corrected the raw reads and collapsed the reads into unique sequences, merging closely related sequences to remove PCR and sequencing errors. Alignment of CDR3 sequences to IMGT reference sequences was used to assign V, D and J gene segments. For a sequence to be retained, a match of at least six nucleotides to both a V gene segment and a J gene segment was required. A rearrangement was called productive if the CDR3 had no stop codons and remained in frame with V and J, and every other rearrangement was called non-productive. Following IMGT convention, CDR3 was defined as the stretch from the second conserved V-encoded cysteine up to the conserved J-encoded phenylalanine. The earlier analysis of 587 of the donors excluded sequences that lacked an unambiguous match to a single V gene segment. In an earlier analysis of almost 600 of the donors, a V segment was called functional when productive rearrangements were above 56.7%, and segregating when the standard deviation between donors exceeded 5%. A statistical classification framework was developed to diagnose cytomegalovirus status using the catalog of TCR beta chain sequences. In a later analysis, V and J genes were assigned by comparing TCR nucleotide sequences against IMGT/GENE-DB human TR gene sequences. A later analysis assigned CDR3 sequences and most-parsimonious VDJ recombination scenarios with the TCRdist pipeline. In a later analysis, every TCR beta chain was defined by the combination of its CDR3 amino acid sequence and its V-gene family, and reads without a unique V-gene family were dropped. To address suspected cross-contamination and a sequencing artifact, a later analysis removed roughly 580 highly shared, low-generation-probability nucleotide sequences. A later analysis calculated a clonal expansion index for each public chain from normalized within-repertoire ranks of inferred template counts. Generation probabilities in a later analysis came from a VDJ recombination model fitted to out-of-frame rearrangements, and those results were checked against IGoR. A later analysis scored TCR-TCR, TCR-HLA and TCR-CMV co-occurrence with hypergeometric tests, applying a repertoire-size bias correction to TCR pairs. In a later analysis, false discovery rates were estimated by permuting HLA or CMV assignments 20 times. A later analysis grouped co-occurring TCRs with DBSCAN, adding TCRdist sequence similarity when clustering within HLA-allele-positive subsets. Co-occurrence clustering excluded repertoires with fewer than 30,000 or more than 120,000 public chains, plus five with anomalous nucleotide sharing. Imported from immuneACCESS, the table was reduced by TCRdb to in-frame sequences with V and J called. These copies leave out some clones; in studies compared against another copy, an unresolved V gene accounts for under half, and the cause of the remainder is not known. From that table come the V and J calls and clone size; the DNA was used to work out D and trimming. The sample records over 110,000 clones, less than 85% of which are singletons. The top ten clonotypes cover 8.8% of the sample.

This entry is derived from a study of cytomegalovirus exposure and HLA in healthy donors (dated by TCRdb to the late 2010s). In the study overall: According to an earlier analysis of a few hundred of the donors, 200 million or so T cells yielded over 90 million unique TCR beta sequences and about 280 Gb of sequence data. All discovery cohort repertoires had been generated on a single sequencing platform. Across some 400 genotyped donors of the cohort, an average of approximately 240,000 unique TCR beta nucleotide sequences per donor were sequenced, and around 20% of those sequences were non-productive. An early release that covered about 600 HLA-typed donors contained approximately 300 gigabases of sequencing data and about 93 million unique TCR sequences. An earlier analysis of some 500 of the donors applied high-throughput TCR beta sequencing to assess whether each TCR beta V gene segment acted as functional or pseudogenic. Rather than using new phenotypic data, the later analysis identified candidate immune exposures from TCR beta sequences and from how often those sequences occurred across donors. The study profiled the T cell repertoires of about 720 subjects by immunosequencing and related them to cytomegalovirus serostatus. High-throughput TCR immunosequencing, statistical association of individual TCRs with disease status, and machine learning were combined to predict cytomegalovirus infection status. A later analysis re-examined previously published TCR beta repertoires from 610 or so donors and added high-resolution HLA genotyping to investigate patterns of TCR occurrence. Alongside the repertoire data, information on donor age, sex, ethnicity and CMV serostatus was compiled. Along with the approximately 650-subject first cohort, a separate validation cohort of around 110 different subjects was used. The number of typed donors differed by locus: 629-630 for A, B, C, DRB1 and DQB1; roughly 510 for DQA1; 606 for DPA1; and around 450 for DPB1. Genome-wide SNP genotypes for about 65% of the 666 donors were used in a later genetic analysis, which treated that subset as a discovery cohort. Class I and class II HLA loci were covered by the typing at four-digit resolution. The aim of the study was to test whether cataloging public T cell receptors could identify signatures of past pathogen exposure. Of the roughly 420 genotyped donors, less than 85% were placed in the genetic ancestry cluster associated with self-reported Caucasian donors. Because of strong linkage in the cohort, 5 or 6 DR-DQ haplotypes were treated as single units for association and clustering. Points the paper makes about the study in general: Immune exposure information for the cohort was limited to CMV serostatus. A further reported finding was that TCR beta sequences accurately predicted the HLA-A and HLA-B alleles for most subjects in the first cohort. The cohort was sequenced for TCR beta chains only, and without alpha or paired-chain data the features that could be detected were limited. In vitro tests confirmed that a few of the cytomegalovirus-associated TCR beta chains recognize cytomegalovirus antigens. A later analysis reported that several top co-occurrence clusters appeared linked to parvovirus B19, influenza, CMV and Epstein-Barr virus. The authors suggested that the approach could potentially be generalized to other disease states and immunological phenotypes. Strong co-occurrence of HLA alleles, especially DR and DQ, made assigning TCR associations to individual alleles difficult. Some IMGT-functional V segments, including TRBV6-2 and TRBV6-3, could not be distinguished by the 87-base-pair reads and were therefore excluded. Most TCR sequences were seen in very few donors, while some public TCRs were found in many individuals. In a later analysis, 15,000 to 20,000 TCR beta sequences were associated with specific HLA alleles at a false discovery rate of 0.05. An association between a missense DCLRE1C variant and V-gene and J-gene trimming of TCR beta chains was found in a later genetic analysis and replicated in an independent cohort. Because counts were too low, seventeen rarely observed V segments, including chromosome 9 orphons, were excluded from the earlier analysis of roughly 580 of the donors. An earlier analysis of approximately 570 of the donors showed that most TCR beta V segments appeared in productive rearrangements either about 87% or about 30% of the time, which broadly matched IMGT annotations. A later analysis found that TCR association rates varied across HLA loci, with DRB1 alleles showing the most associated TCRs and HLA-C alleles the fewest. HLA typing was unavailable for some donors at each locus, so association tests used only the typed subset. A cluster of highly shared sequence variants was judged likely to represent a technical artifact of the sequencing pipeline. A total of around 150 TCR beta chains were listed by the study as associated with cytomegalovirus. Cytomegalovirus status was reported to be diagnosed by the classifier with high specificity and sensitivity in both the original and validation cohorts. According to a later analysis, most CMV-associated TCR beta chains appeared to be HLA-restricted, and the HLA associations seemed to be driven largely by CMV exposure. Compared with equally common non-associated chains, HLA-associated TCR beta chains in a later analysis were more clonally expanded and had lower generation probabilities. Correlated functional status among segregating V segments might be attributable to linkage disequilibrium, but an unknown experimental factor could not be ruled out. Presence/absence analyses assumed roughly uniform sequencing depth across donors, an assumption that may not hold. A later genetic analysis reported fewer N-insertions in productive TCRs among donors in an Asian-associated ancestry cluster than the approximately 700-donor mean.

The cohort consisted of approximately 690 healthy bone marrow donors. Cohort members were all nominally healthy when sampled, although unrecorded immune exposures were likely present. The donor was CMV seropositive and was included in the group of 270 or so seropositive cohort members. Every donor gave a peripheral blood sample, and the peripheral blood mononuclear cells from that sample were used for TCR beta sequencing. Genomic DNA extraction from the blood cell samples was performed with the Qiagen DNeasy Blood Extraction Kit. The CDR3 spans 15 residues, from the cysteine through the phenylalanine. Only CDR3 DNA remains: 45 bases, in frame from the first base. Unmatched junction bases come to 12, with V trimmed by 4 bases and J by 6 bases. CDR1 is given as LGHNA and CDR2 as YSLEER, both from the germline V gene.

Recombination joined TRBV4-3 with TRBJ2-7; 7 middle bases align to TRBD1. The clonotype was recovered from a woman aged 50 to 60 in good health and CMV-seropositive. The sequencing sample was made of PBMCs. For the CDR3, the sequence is CASSPETGLGVEQYF. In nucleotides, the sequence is TGCGCCAGCAGCCCAGAGACAGGGCTCGGGGTCGAGCAGTACTTC.